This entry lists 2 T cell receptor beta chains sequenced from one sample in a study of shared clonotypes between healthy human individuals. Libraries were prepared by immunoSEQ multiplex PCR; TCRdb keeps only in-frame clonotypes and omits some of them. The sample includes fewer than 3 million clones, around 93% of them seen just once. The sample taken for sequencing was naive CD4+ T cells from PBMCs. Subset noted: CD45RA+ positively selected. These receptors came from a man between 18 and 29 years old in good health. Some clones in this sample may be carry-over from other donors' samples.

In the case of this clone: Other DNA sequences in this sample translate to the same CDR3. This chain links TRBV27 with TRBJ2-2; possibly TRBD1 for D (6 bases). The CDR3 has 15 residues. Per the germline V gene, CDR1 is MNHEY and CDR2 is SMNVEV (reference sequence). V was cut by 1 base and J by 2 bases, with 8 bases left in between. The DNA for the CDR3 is TGTGCCAGCAGTTTATTGGGGGCCAACACCGGGGAGCTGTTTTTT. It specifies CASSLLGANTGELFF.

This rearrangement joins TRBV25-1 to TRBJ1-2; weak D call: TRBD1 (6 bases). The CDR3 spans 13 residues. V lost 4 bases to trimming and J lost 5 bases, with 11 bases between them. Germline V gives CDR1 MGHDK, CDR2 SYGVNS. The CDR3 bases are TGTGCCAGCAGTGTCCAGGGGAGTTATGGCTACACCTTC. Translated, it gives CASSVQGSYGYTF.